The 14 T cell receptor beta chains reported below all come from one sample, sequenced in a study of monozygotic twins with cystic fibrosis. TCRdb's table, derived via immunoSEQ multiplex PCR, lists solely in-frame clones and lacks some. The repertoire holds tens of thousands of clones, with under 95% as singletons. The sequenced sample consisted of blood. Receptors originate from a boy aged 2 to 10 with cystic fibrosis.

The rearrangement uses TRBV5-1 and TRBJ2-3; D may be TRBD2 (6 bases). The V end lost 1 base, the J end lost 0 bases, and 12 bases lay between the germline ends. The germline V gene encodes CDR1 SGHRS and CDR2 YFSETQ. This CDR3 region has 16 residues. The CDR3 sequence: CASSLIGGFSTDTQYF. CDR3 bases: TGCGCCAGCAGCTTGATCGGAGGGTTCAGCACAGATACGCAGTATTTT.

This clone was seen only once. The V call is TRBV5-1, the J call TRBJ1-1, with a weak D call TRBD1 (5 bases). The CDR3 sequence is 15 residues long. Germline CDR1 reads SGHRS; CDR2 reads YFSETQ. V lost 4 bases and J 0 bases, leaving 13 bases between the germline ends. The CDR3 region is CASSQGPTVNTEAFF. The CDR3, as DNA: TGCGCCAGCAGCCAGGGTCCGACTGTGAACACTGAAGCTTTCTTT.

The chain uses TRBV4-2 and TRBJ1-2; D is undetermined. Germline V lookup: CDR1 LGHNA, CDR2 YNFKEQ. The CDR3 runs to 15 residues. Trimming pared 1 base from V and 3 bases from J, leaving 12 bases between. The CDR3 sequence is CASSQALAADYGYTF. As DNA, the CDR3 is TGTGCCAGCAGCCAAGCTCTGGCAGCCGACTATGGCTACACCTTC.

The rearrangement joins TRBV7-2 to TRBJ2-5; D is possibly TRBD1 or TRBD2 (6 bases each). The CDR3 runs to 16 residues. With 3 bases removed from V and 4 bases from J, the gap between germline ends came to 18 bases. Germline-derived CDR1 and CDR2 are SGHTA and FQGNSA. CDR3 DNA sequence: TGTGCCAGCAGCTTGGAGGAGGGGGAGCTCCCAGAGACCCAGTACTTC. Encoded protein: CASSLEEGELPETQYF.

This CDR3 reads CASSYQTLVSSSYNEQFF. The CDR3 coding sequence is TGTGCCAGCAGCTACCAAACTTTAGTCTCCAGCTCCTACAATGAGCAGTTCTTC. The chain couples TRBV7-9 to TRBJ2-1; no clear D gene. Germline V gene data show CDR1 as SEHNR and CDR2 as FQNEAQ (reference sequence). V lost 4 bases and J lost 0, with 19 bases in between. This CDR3 has 18 residues.

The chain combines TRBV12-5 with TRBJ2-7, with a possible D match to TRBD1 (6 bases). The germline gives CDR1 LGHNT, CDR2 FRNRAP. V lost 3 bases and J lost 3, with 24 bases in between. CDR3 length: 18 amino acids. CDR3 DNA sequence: TGTGCTAGTGGTTTCCATCCTCAACAGGGAAGTATAGGCTACGAGCAGTACTTC. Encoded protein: CASGFHPQQGSIGYEQYF.

In nucleotides, the CDR3 is TGTGCCAGCATAGGACGTTCAAACACTGAAGCTTTCTTT. It translates to CASIGRSNTEAFF. The J gene is TRBJ1-1, the V gene TRBV25-1; D gene unclear. Between the trimmed V and J ends, which lost 7 bases and 2 bases, there was a span of 11 bases. CDR3 length equals 13 residues. Germline values: CDR1 MGHDK, CDR2 SYGVNS.

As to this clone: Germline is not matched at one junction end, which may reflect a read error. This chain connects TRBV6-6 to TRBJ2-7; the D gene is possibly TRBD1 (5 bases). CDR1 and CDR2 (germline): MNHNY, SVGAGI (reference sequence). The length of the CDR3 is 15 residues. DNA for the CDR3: TGTGCCAGCAGTTACACCGCGAGTAGGGGAACGGTTCCCCTCTTC. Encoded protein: CASSYTASRGTVPLF.

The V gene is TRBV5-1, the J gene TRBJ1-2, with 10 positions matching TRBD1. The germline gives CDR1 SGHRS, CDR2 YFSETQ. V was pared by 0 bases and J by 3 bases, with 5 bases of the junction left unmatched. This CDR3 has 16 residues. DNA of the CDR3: TGCGCCAGCAGCTTGGGACAGGGGGCCATAGACTATGGCTACACCTTC. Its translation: CASSLGQGAIDYGYTF. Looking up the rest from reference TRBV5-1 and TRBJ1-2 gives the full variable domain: KAGVTQTPRYLIKTRGQQVTLSCSPISGHRSVSWYQQTPGQGLQFLFEYFSETQRNKGNFPGRFSGRQFSNSRSEMNVSTLELGDSALYLCASSLGQGAIDYGYTFGSGTRLTVV.

The CDR3 region has the DNA TGTGCCAGCAGCAAAGGGGACCAAGAGACCCAGTACTTC. It encodes CASSKGDQETQYF. The chain combines TRBV9 with TRBJ2-5; perhaps TRBD1 as D (5 bases). Germline V gives CDR1 SGDLS, CDR2 YYNGEE. The V and J ends lost 4 bases and 0 bases respectively, with 7 bases between them. CDR3 length: 13 amino acids.

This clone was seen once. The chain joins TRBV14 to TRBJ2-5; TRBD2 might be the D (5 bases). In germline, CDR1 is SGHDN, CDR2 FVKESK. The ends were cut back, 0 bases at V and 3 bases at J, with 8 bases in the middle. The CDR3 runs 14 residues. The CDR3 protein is CASSQDRGKETQYF. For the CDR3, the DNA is TGTGCCAGCAGCCAAGATCGGGGAAAAGAGACCCAGTACTTC. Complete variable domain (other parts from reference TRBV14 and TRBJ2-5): EAGVTQFPSHSVIEKGQTVTLRCDPISGHDNLYWYRRVMGKEIKFLLHFVKESKQDESGMPNNRFLAERTGGTYSTLKVQPAELEDSGVYFCASSQDRGKETQYFGPGTRLLVL.

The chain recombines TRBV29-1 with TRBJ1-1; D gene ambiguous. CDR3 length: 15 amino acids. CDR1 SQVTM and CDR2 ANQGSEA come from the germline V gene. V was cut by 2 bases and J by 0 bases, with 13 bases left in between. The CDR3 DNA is TGCAGCGTTGAATCGCCGCGAGGACTGAACACTGAAGCTTTCTTT. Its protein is CSVESPRGLNTEAFF. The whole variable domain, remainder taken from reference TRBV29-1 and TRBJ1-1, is SAVISQKPSRDICQRGTSLTIQCQVDSQVTMMFWYRQQPGQSLTLIATANQGSEATYESGFVIDKFPISRPNLTFSTLTVSNMSPEDSSIYLCSVESPRGLNTEAFFGQGTRLTVV.

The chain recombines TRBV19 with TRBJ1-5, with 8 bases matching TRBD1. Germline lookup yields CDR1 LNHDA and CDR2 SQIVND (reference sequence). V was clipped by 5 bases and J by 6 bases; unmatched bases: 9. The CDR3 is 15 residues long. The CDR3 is CASSLRTGIGQPQHF. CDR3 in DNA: TGTGCCAGTAGTCTACGGACAGGGATCGGTCAGCCCCAGCATTTT. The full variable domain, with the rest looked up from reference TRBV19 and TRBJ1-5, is DGGITQSPKYLFRKEGQNVTLSCEQNLNHDAMYWYRQDPGQGLRLIYYSQIVNDFQKGDIAEGYSVSREKKESFPLTVTSAQKNPTAFYLCASSLRTGIGQPQHFGDGTRLSIL.

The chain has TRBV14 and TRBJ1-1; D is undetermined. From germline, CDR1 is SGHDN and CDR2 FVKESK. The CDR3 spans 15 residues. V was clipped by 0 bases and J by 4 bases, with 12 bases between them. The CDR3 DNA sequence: TGTGCCAGCAGCCAAGATGGTTGGGAGACCACTGAAGCTTTCTTT. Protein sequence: CASSQDGWETTEAFF.